The count of the clone carrying this T cell receptor (beta chain) is one. The antigen is unknown. Germline loops: CDR1 LNHDA, CDR2 SQIVND (reference sequence). The ends were cut back, 4 bases at V and 0 bases at J, with 13 bases in the middle. The CDR3 covers 16 residues. These data are taken from a study of T cell responses to AZD1222 COVID-19 vaccine. Sequencing was performed with immunoSEQ multiplex PCR; in TCRdb, only in-frame clones are kept and a portion is missing. The data contain roughly 53,000 clones, more than 80% of them singletons. Findings of the study overall: Spike was spanned by vaccine-associated CD4 TCRs, which were dominant at 160-218 and 743-854. Recipients of AZD1222 seropositive at baseline numbered only 5 or 6. Females made up more of the donors, who were largely white British, and clonal diversity may have come out too low.

The sequencing here drew on peripheral blood, taken on day 0 of MenACWY control vaccination. The gene calls are TRBV19 and TRBJ2-4; D gene unclear. This receptor was taken from an adult in good health. In nucleotides, the CDR3 is TGTGCCAGTAGTACCGACGGAGTAGTAGCCAAAAACATTCAGTACTTC. This encodes CASSTDGVVAKNIQYF.